The 32 T cell receptor beta chains below all came from one sample that was sequenced in a study of OX40 agonist ivuxolimab in advanced cancers. TCRdb's table, derived via immunoSEQ multiplex PCR, lists solely in-frame clones and lacks some. The sample holds fewer than 25,000 clones; approximately 86% are singletons and the top ten take roughly 25%. The source material was CD4+ or CD8+ T cells sorted from blood, sampled in a trial of the OX40 agonist ivuxolimab. The receptors here all came from an adult with an advanced solid tumor such as melanoma, head and neck, liver or kidney cancer.

The chain carries TRBV9 and TRBJ2-2; 11 nucleotides agree with TRBD2. Trimming cost V 4 bases and J 6 bases; bases outside gene matches: 8. In germline, CDR1 is SGDLS, CDR2 YYNGEE. This CDR3 is built from 16 residues. The CDR3 loop is CASSPGGTSGPGELFF. Written as DNA, the CDR3 is TGTGCCAGCAGCCCAGGGGGGACTAGCGGCCCCGGGGAGCTGTTTTTT.

The chain uses TRBV9 and TRBJ2-2; 15 bases agree with TRBD2. From germline, CDR1 is SGDLS and CDR2 YYNGEE. Germline trimming cut 0 bases from V and 3 bases from J; bases unmatched to any gene: 9. This CDR3 region has 20 residues. The CDR3 nucleotides read TGTGCCAGCAGCGTAGCCGGGACTAGCGGGAGGATGTCGTACACCGGGGAGCTGTTTTTT. Amino acids: CASSVAGTSGRMSYTGELFF.

In DNA, the CDR3 is TGCGCCAGCAGCGCCGGACAGGGTCCGTACGAGCAGTACTTC. Translated: CASSAGQGPYEQYF. The genes are TRBV4-1 and TRBJ2-5, with 8 positions matching TRBD1. The end of the DNA fits TRBJ2-7 better, so the J call may be wrong. This CDR3 contains 14 residues. The germline CDR1 and CDR2 sequences are MGHRA and YSYEKL.

The chain joins TRBV5-1 to TRBJ2-3; 10 positions match TRBD2. The CDR3 extends over 16 amino acids. J lost 5 bases, V lost 0 bases, and 6 bases had no gene match. CDR1 is SGHRS, CDR2 YFSETQ, per germline. This chain's CDR3 is CASSLELAGRGDTQYF. CDR3 nucleotide sequence: TGCGCCAGCAGCTTGGAACTAGCGGGAAGGGGAGATACGCAGTATTTT.

The gene calls are TRBV2 and TRBJ2-7; D gene ambiguous. This CDR3 contains 15 residues. Trimming took 4 bases from V and 7 from J, leaving 20 bases between them. Germline values: CDR1 SNHLY, CDR2 FYNNEI. The CDR3 reads CASSVGSARFVEQYF. The DNA of the CDR3 is TGTGCCAGCAGTGTGGGAAGCGCGAGATTTGTGGAGCAGTACTTC.

V and J are TRBV27 and TRBJ2-7; no clear D. The germline CDR1 and CDR2 sequences are MNHEY and SMNVEV (reference sequence). The CDR3 length is 15 residues. V was cut by 0 bases and J by 4 bases, with 13 bases left in between. CDR3 nucleotide sequence: TGTGCCAGCAGTTTATCCGCGGCTCGTGAGTACGAGCAGTACTTC. It codes for CASSLSAAREYEQYF.

This chain joins TRBV30 and TRBJ1-5; tentative D call: TRBD1 (5 bases). The V gene's germline CDR1 is GTSNPN and CDR2 SVGIG (reference sequence). Trimming pared 0 bases from V and 5 bases from J, leaving 8 bases between. This CDR3 comprises 13 residues. The CDR3 coding sequence is TGTGCCTGGAGTGTCCAGACAGATCAGCCCCAGCATTTT. As protein: CAWSVQTDQPQHF.

The V call is TRBV9, the J call TRBJ2-7, with TRBD1 matching 10 bases. J lost 2 bases, V lost 4 bases, and 6 bases had no gene match. The CDR3 contains 15 residues. Germline V gene lookup returns CDR1 SGDLS and CDR2 YYNGEE. The CDR3: CASSKGDRGAYEQYF. CDR3 coding DNA: TGTGCCAGCAGCAAAGGGGACAGGGGCGCCTACGAGCAGTACTTC. The whole variable domain, filled in from reference TRBV9 and TRBJ2-7, reads DSGVTQTPKHLITATGQRVTLRCSPRSGDLSVYWYQQSLDQGLQFLIQYYNGEERAKGNILERFSAQQFPDLHSELNLSSLELGDSALYFCASSKGDRGAYEQYFGPGTRLTVT.

The chain couples TRBV10-3 to TRBJ2-7; possibly TRBD1 for D (6 bases). The CDR3 spans 15 residues. The germline V and J ends were trimmed by 3 bases and 5 bases, with 17 bases remaining between them. Germline lookup yields CDR1 ENHRY and CDR2 SYGVKD. The CDR3 loop is CAISEQDRLSNEQYF. Here the CDR3 DNA reads TGTGCCATCAGTGAACAGGACAGATTGTCCAACGAGCAGTACTTC.

The rearrangement joins TRBV4-1 to TRBJ1-2; D perhaps matches TRBD1 (5 bases). Germline loops: CDR1 MGHRA, CDR2 YSYEKL. Trimming removed 5 bases at V and 5 bases at J, with 15 bases between. The CDR3 spans 14 residues. The CDR3 is CASSSRDAAYGYTF. Here the CDR3 DNA reads TGCGCCAGCAGCTCCCGGGACGCTGCGTATGGCTACACCTTC.

The V gene is TRBV28, the J gene TRBJ1-3, with D hard to call. The CDR3 runs 15 residues. Germline V CDR1 and CDR2: MDHEN, SYDVKM. The ends were cut back, 3 bases at V and 8 bases at J, with 17 bases in the middle. CDR3 DNA: TGTGCCAGCAGTTTCCGCGGAGGCGAGGAGGACACCATATATTTT. It translates to CASSFRGGEEDTIYF.

The J gene is TRBJ2-2, the V gene TRBV13; TRBD1 or TRBD2 may be the D gene (6 bases each). The germline V gene encodes CDR1 PRHDT and CDR2 FYEKMQ (reference sequence). V gave up 2 bases and J gave up 4 bases, with 14 bases separating them. CDR3 length equals 16 residues. The CDR3 here is CASSLRSGGGTGELFF. The CDR3, as DNA: TGTGCCAGCAGCTTAAGAAGCGGAGGGGGCACCGGGGAGCTGTTTTTT.

In nucleotides, the CDR3 is TGTGCCAGCAGTGAAGGGCGGAGGAACACTGAAGCTTTCTTT. Translating it yields CASSEGRRNTEAFF. The rearrangement joins TRBV2 to TRBJ1-1, with D hard to call. The CDR3 is 14 residues long. The V gene lost 1 base and the J gene lost 1 base, with 7 bases spanning the gap. Germline assignment: CDR1 SNHLY and CDR2 FYNNEI.

The chain joins TRBV9 to TRBJ2-1, with 13 bases aligning to TRBD2. Germline V gives CDR1 SGDLS, CDR2 YYNGEE. Germline trimming cut 3 bases from V and 9 bases from J; bases unmatched to any gene: 9. The CDR3 loop spans 16 amino acids. As DNA, the CDR3 is TGTGCCAGCAGCGCATCGACTAGCGGGAGGTTTGCTGAGCAGTTCTTC. Its protein product is CASSASTSGRFAEQFF.

This sequence joins TRBV7-3 and TRBJ2-3, with unresolved D. V lost 2 bases and J lost 2, with 5 bases in between. Germline V gene data show CDR1 as SGHTA and CDR2 as FQGTGA. The CDR3 consists of 13 residues. The CDR3 here is CASSLLITDTQYF. CDR3 bases: TGTGCCAGCAGCTTATTGATCACAGATACGCAGTATTTT.

This chain joins TRBV28 and TRBJ2-5; TRBD1 matches 9 bases. Germline trimming cut 4 bases from V and 4 bases from J; bases unmatched to any gene: 10. CDR3 length equals 16 residues. CDR1 is MDHEN, CDR2 SYDVKM, per germline. In DNA form, the CDR3 reads TGTGCCAGCAGTTCCTTTTCGGACAGGGGTACAGAGACCCAGTACTTC. Residues: CASSSFSDRGTETQYF.

The chain joins TRBV25-1 to TRBJ2-2, with no clear D. V was cut by 4 bases and J by 4 bases, with 4 bases left in between. Germline CDR1 is MGHDK and CDR2 is SYGVNS. The CDR3 is 12 residues long. CDR3 in amino acids: CASSAATGELFF. The CDR3 nucleotides read TGTGCCAGCAGTGCAGCCACCGGGGAGCTGTTTTTT.

The chain has TRBV2 and TRBJ1-1; no clear D gene. There are 12 residues in the CDR3. The germline gives CDR1 SNHLY, CDR2 FYNNEI. Trimming removed 6 bases at V and 1 base at J, with 6 bases between. The DNA of the CDR3 is TGTGCCAGCAGGGTTTCGAACACTGAAGCTTTCTTT. This codes for CASRVSNTEAFF. Variable domain in full (rest from reference TRBV2 and TRBJ1-1): EPEVTQTPSHQVTQMGQEVILRCVPISNHLYFYWYRQILGQKVEFLVSFYNNEISEKSEIFDDQFSVERPDGSNFTLKIRSTKLEDSAMYFCASRVSNTEAFFGQGTRLTVV.

This clone was counted a few times. J is TRBJ1-4 and V is TRBV7-9; D gene ambiguous. This CDR3 region has 15 residues. CDR1 is SEHNR, CDR2 FQNEAQ, per germline (reference sequence). The germline V and J ends were trimmed by 4 bases and 6 bases, with 15 bases remaining between them. CDR3 sequence (DNA): TGTGCCAGCAGCTCGACGCGTTCTGGGCATGAAAAACTGTTTTTT. This sequence encodes CASSSTRSGHEKLFF.

This chain uses TRBV27 with TRBJ2-5; tentatively, D is TRBD1 (6 bases). The V gene's germline CDR1 is MNHEY and CDR2 SMNVEV (reference sequence). This CDR3 contains 16 residues. V was shortened by 5 bases and J by 1 base, with 17 bases between the two germline ends. CDR3 nucleotides: TGTGCCAGCAGTGATACTCGAACAGGGACCCAAGAGACCCAGTACTTC. It translates to CASSDTRTGTQETQYF.

This clone was detected a few times. The rearrangement links TRBV9 to TRBJ1-5; no clear D. The CDR3 is made up of 15 amino acids. The germline V and J ends were trimmed by 3 bases and 3 bases, with 13 bases remaining between them. Germline loops: CDR1 SGDLS, CDR2 YYNGEE. CDR3 sequence: CASSANGNDNQPQHF. The CDR3 nucleotides are TGTGCCAGCAGCGCGAACGGTAATGACAATCAGCCCCAGCATTTT.

The rearrangement uses TRBV29-1 and TRBJ2-7; tentative D call: TRBD2 (6 bases). V lost 3 bases and J lost 4, with 19 bases in between. Germline values: CDR1 SQVTM, CDR2 ANQGSEA. This CDR3 contains 15 residues. The CDR3 nucleotides read TGCAGCGTTGATGCCCCGGAGGGTCCTGGGTACGAGCAGTACTTC. Protein product: CSVDAPEGPGYEQYF.

This sequence joins TRBV9 and TRBJ2-1; 9 nucleotides line up with TRBD2. This CDR3 spans 16 amino acids. CDR1 is SGDLS and CDR2 is YYNGEE in the germline V gene. V trimming: 2 bases; J trimming: 6 bases; junction bases outside the gene matches: 9. CDR3 protein: CASSVYSGSSTNEQFF. In DNA form, the CDR3 reads TGTGCCAGCAGCGTTTATAGCGGGAGCTCAACCAATGAGCAGTTCTTC.

This chain links TRBV7-3 with TRBJ2-1; 7 bases agree with TRBD2. The J segment lost 4 bases and the V segment lost 0 bases, leaving 6 bases of the junction unmatched. This CDR3 is built from 16 residues. Germline V CDR1 and CDR2: SGHTA, FQGTGA. The CDR3 sequence: CASSLTASGVYNEQFF. The CDR3 coding sequence is TGTGCCAGCAGCTTAACCGCTAGCGGAGTATACAATGAGCAGTTCTTC.

The V gene is TRBV27, the J gene TRBJ1-2; 8 nucleotides agree with TRBD1. J lost 3 bases, V lost 6 bases, and 6 bases had no gene match. The CDR3 length is 14 residues. Germline lookup yields CDR1 MNHEY and CDR2 SMNVEV (reference sequence). CDR3 in DNA: TGTGCCAGCAGGTCCGCAGGGGGCCACTATGGCTACACCTTC. This sequence encodes CASRSAGGHYGYTF.

J is TRBJ2-7 and V is TRBV6-1, with D maybe TRBD1 (5 bases). The V gene's germline CDR1 is MNHNS and CDR2 SASEGT. Trimming left V 4 bases short and J 4 bases short, with 17 bases between. The CDR3 sequence is 15 residues long. The CDR3 nucleotides are TGTGCCAGCAGTGGAAGGGGTGGTATTGGATACGAGCAGTACTTC. It codes for CASSGRGGIGYEQYF.

V usage is TRBV19 and J usage is TRBJ2-4; 7 bases map to TRBD2. V trimming: 3 bases; J trimming: 1 base; junction bases outside the gene matches: 0. Germline V gives CDR1 LNHDA, CDR2 SQIVND (reference sequence). This CDR3 contains 14 residues. The CDR3 reads CASSMRGAKNIQYF. The CDR3 nucleotides read TGTGCCAGTAGTATGCGGGGGGCCAAAAACATTCAGTACTTC.

The CDR3 sequence is CASRDRPDRVSGELFF. The CDR3 nucleotides read TGTGCCAGCAGAGACCGTCCGGACAGGGTATCCGGGGAGCTGTTTTTT. V and J are TRBV2 and TRBJ2-2; 8 nucleotides align to TRBD1. V was pared by 6 bases and J by 6 bases, with 12 bases of the junction left unmatched. Germline V CDR1 and CDR2: SNHLY, FYNNEI. This CDR3 contains 16 residues.

This sequence joins TRBV6-5 and TRBJ1-2; tentative D call: TRBD1 (5 bases). Germline loops: CDR1 MNHEY, CDR2 SVGAGI. Trimming stripped 8 bases from V and 4 bases from J, with 14 bases between. This CDR3 has 13 amino acids. CDR3 in amino acids: CASGAGPRYGYTF. The CDR3 DNA follows: TGTGCCAGCGGTGCGGGACCGCGCTATGGCTACACCTTC.

This chain connects TRBV4-2 to TRBJ1-1, with no clear D. Between the trimmed V and J ends, which lost 0 bases and 11 bases, there was a span of 13 bases. The CDR3 has 13 amino acids. From germline, CDR1 is LGHNA and CDR2 YNFKEQ. The chain's CDR3 is CASSQEEVVEAFF. The CDR3 DNA sequence: TGTGCCAGCAGCCAAGAGGAGGTCGTCGAGGCTTTCTTT.

This sequence joins TRBV27 and TRBJ2-2; the match to TRBD2 covers 8 bases. V lost 8 bases to trimming and J lost 5 bases; unmatched junction nucleotides: 7. Looked up from germline, CDR1 is MNHEY and CDR2 is SMNVEV (reference sequence). The CDR3 length is 14 residues. The CDR3 region is CASARAGGTGELFF. The CDR3 coding sequence is TGTGCCAGCGCCCGCGCGGGGGGTACCGGGGAGCTGTTTTTT.

This clone was detected once. The chain uses TRBV5-6 and TRBJ2-7; 7 nucleotides align to TRBD1. The CDR3 covers 14 residues. Germline V gives CDR1 SGHDT, CDR2 YYEEEE. J gave up 1 base and V 4 bases, and 5 bases lay outside the gene matches. The DNA for the CDR3 is TGTGCCAGCAGCACAGGGGTCTCGTCCTACGAGCAGTACTTC. Amino acid sequence: CASSTGVSSYEQYF. The full variable domain, rest sourced from reference TRBV5-6 and TRBJ2-7, is DAGVTQSPTHLIKTRGQQVTLRCSPKSGHDTVSWYQQALGQGPQFIFQYYEEEERQRGNFPDRFSGHQFPNYSSELNVNALLLGDSALYLCASSTGVSSYEQYFGPGTRLTVT.